What follows describes a single T cell receptor (beta chain). A read error may account for a junction end that differs from germline. A second 7 to 11 cycle PCR used barcoded and J-beta primers. TCRdb independently ran MiXCR on the 5' RACE reads; one entry per CDR3 protein. This repertoire shows over a million distinct CDR3 sequences, approximately 42% found once; its top ten account for roughly 7.7%. This specimen belongs to a study of blood T cells in healthy people across ages. Germline-derived CDR1 and CDR2 are KGHDR and SFDVKD. This CDR3 is 17 amino acids long. This TCR came from a woman aged 18-35 years in good health. The chain uses TRBV24-1 and TRBJ2-1; 10 nucleotides align to TRBD2. The DNA end favors TRBJ2-7, so the J call may be wrong. The sequenced sample was blood. As DNA, the CDR3 is TGTGCCACCAATGATACTAGCGGGGTTCTCTCCTACAATGAGCAGTACTTC. Its protein product is CATNDTSGVLSYNEQYF.